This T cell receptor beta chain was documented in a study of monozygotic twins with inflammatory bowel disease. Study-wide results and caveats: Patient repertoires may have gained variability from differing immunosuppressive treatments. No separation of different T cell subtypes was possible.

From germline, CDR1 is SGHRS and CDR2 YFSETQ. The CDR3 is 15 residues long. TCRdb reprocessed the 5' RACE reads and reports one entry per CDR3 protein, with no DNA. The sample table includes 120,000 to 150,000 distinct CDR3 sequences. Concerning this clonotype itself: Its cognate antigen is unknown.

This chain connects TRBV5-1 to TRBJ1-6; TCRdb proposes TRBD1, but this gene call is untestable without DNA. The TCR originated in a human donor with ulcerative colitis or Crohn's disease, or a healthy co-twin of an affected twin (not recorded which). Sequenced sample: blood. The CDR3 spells CASSLFPGNDSPLHF.